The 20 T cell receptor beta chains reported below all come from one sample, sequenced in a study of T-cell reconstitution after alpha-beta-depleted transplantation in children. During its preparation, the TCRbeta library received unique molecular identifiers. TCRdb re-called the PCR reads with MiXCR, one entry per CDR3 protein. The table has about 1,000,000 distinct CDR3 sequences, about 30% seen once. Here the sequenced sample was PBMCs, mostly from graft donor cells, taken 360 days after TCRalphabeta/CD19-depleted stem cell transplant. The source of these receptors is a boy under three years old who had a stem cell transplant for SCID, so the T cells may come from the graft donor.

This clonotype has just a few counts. The CDR3 here is CSVSKSGGPYNEQFF. The CDR3, as DNA: TGCAGCGTTTCTAAAAGCGGGGGGCCTTACAATGAGCAGTTCTTC. The chain recombines TRBV29-1 with TRBJ2-1; 9 bases align to TRBD2. Germline trimming cut 5 bases from V and 4 bases from J; bases unmatched to any gene: 9. The CDR3 runs to 15 residues. Germline CDR1 is SQVTM and CDR2 is ANQGSEA.

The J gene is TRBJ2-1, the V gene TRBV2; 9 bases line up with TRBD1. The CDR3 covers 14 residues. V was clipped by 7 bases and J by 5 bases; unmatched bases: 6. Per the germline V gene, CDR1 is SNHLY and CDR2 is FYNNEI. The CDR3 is CASTPGQGHNEQFF. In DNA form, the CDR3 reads TGTGCCAGCACCCCGGGACAGGGTCACAATGAGCAGTTCTTC.

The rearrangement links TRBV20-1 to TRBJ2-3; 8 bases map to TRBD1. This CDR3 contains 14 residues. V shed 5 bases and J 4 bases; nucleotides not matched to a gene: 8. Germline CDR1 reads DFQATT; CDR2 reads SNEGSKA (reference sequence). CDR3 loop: CSAGRDRHADTQYF. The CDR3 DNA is TGCAGTGCTGGACGGGACAGGCACGCAGATACGCAGTATTTT.

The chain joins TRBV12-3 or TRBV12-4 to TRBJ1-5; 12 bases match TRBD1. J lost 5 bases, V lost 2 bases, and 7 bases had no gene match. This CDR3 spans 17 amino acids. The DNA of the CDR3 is TGTGCCAGCAGTTTATTGGGGACAGGGGGCGCGCATCAGCCCCAGCATTTT. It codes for CASSLLGTGGAHQPQHF.

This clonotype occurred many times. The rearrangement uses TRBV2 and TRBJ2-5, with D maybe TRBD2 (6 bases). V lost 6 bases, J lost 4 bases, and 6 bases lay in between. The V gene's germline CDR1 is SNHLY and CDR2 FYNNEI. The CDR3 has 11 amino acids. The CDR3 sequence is CASRGGETQYF. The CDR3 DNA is TGTGCCAGCAGGGGGGGAGAGACCCAGTACTTC. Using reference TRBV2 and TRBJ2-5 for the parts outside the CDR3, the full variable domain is EPEVTQTPSHQVTQMGQEVILRCVPISNHLYFYWYRQILGQKVEFLVSFYNNEISEKSEIFDDQFSVERPDGSNFTLKIRSTKLEDSAMYFCASRGGETQYFGPGTRLLVL.

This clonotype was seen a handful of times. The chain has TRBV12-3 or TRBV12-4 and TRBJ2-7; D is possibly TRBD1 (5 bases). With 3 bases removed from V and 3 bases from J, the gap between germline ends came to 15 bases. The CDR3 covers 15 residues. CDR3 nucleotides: TGTGCCAGCAGTTTGGGGCTAGTTTCCGTCTACGAGCAGTACTTC. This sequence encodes CASSLGLVSVYEQYF.

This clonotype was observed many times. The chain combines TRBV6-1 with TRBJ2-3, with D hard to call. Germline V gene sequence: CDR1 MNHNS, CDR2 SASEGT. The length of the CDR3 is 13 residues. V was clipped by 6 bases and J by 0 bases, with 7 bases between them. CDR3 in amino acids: CASRRSSTDTQYF. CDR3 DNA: TGTGCCAGCAGGCGCTCTAGCACAGATACGCAGTATTTT.

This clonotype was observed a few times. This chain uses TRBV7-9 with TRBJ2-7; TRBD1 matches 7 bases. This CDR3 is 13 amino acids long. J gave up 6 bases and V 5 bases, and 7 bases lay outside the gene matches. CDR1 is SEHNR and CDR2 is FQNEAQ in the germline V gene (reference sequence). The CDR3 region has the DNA TGTGCCAGCAGCCCATACGACAGGGCCGAGCAGTACTTC. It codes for CASSPYDRAEQYF.

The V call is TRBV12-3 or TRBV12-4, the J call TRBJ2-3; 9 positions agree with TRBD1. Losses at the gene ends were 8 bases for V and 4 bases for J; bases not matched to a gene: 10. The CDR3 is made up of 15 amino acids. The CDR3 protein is CASASRDREADTQYF. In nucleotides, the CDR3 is TGTGCCAGCGCGAGCCGGGACAGGGAAGCAGATACGCAGTATTTT.

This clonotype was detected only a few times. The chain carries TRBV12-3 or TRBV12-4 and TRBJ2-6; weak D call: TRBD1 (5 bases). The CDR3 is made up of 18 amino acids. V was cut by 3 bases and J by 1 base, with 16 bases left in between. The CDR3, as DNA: TGTGCCAGCAGTTTTAGGGCAGAACCAGGGTCTGGGGCCAACGTCCTGACTTTC. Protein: CASSFRAEPGSGANVLTF.

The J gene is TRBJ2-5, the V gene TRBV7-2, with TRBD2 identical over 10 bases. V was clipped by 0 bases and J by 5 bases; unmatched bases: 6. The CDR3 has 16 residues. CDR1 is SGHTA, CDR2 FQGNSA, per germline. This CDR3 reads CASSLARTSGGETQYF. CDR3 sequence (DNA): TGTGCCAGCAGCTTAGCCAGGACTAGCGGAGGGGAGACCCAGTACTTC.

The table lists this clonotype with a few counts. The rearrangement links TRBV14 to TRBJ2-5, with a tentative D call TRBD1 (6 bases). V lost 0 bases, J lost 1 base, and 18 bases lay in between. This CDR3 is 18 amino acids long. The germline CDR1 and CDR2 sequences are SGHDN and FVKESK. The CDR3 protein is CASSQEAGAGRAQETQYF. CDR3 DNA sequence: TGTGCCAGCAGCCAAGAGGCAGGGGCTGGAAGGGCCCAAGAGACCCAGTACTTC.

CDR3 residues: CASSQAGAVLLTDTQYF. The CDR3 nucleotides read TGTGCCAGCAGCCAAGCCGGGGCGGTCCTACTCACAGATACGCAGTATTTT. This chain uses TRBV3-1 with TRBJ2-3; either TRBD1 or TRBD2 may supply D (5 bases each). The CDR3 is made up of 17 amino acids. V dropped 1 base and J dropped 2 bases, with 16 bases sitting between them. CDR1 and CDR2 (germline): LGHDT, YNNKEL (reference sequence).

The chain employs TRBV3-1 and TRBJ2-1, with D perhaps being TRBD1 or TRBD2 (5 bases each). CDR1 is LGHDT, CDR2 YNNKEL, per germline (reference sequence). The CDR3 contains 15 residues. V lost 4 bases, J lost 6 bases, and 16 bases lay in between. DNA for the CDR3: TGTGCCAGCAGCCGGGACCCTCCCGGGGTCAATGAGCAGTTCTTC. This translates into CASSRDPPGVNEQFF.

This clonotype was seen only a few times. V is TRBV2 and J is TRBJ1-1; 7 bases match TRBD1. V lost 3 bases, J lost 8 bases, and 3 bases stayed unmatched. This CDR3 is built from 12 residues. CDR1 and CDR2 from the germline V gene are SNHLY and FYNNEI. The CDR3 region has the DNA TGTGCCAGCAGTGACTGGACAGGCGAAGCTTTCTTT. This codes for CASSDWTGEAFF.

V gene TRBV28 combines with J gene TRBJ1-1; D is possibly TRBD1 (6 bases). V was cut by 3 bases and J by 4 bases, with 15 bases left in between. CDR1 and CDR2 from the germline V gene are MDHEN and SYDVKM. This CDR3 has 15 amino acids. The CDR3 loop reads CASSFAVGGFTEAFF. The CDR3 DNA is TGTGCCAGCAGTTTTGCTGTAGGGGGGTTCACTGAAGCTTTCTTT.

The CDR3 sequence: CASSLTPAGLNEKLFF. The CDR3 coding sequence is TGCGCCAGCAGCTTGACCCCGGCGGGGCTTAATGAAAAACTGTTTTTT. V and J are TRBV5-1 and TRBJ1-4, with D possibly being TRBD1 (5 bases). The CDR3 spans 16 residues. V dropped 1 base and J dropped 4 bases, with 14 bases sitting between them. Germline CDR1 is SGHRS and CDR2 is YFSETQ.

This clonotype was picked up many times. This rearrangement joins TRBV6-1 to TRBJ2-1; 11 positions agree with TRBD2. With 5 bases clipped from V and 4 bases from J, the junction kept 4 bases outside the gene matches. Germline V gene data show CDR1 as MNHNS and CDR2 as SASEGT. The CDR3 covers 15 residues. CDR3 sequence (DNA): TGTGCCAGCAGTAGTAGCGGGGGGGGTTACAATGAGCAGTTCTTC. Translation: CASSSSGGGYNEQFF.

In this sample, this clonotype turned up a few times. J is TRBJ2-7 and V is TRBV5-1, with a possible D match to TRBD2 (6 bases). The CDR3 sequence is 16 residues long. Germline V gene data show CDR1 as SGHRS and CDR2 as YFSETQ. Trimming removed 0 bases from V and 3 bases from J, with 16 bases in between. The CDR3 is CASSLAQVGGYYEQYF. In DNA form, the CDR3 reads TGCGCCAGCAGCTTGGCACAGGTCGGAGGGTACTACGAGCAGTACTTC.

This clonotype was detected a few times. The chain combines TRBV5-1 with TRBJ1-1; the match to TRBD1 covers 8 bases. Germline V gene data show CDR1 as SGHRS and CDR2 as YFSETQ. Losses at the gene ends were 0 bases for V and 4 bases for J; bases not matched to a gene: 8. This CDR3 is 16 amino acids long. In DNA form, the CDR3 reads TGCGCCAGCAGCTTGGCCCCAGGGGGCGCCGGCACTGAAGCTTTCTTT. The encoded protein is CASSLAPGGAGTEAFF.